Following are 4 T cell receptor beta chains from one sample sequenced in a study of blood T cell repertoires in COVID-19. Clones were sequenced by immunoSEQ multiplex PCR, and TCRdb holds only the in-frame ones, with some missing. The table records under 130,000 clones, around 89% of them present only once. Sequenced: peripheral blood. These receptors originate from a woman aged 55 to 70 with acute or convalescent COVID-19.

The chain employs TRBV6-5 and TRBJ2-3, with TRBD1 matching over 7 bases. The CDR3 is 14 residues long. The trim removed 0 bases at V and 6 bases at J, leaving 3 bases unmatched. CDR1 is MNHEY and CDR2 is SVGAGI in the germline V gene. The CDR3 DNA sequence: TGTGCCAGCAGTTACTCCGGGACAGTGGATACGCAGTATTTT. Translating gives CASSYSGTVDTQYF.

The V call is TRBV28, the J call TRBJ1-3; 8 bases are a match to TRBD1. V lost 4 bases and J lost 9; bases outside the gene matches: 8. From germline, CDR1 is MDHEN and CDR2 SYDVKM. The CDR3 has 14 residues. The CDR3 protein is CASSSAGGGGTIYF. CDR3 DNA: TGTGCCAGCAGTTCCGCAGGGGGCGGAGGCACCATATATTTT.

This chain links TRBV5-1 with TRBJ2-7; D is perhaps TRBD1 (6 bases). The V end was cut by 8 bases, the J end by 1 base, with 16 bases between. CDR1 is SGHRS, CDR2 YFSETQ, per germline. This CDR3 is 14 amino acids long. The CDR3 region is CARISTGISYEQYV. CDR3 DNA sequence: TGCGCCAGGATCTCGACAGGAATATCCTACGAGCAGTACGTC.

CDR3 nucleotides: TGTGCCAGCAGACCATCCACAGCGAACACTGAAGCTTTCTTT. Amino acids: CASRPSTANTEAFF. The chain recombines TRBV7-2 with TRBJ1-1; D call uncertain. Germline values: CDR1 SGHTA, CDR2 FQGNSA. V lost 6 bases and J lost 1, with 12 bases in between. The CDR3 has 14 residues.